Below are 27 T cell receptor beta chains sequenced from a single sample in a study of blood T cell repertoires in COVID-19. The repertoire was sequenced with immunoSEQ multiplex PCR; TCRdb's copy has only in-frame clones and lacks some. The profile shows 40,000 to 50,000 clones, around 86% of them singletons. The material sequenced was peripheral blood. Every receptor here comes from a woman aged 80 or over with COVID-19, enrolled during active disease.

The chain joins TRBV2 to TRBJ2-1, with 8 bases that match TRBD1. CDR1 and CDR2 (germline): SNHLY, FYNNEI. This CDR3 is 14 amino acids long. V lost 4 bases to trimming and J lost 4 bases; unmatched junction nucleotides: 3. The CDR3 nucleotides read TGTGCCAGCAGTGCGGGACAGGTTTACAATGAGCAGTTCTTC. It is translated as CASSAGQVYNEQFF.

The chain couples TRBV11-2 to TRBJ2-1, with 14 bases matching TRBD2. The CDR3 sequence is 19 residues long. The trim removed 5 bases at V and 10 bases at J, leaving 19 bases unmatched. The germline V gene encodes CDR1 SGHAT and CDR2 FQNNGV. The CDR3: CASSRPVGGGLAGVGEQFF. In nucleotides, the CDR3 is TGTGCCAGCAGCCGGCCGGTAGGGGGGGGACTAGCGGGAGTAGGGGAGCAGTTCTTC. The entire variable domain, with the rest obtained from reference TRBV11-2 and TRBJ2-1, is as follows: EAGVAQSPRYKIIEKRQSVAFWCNPISGHATLYWYQQILGQGPKLLIQFQNNGVVDDSQLPKDRFSAERLKGVDSTLKIQPAKLEDSAVYLCASSRPVGGGLAGVGEQFFGPGTRLTVL.

The chain couples TRBV6-5 to TRBJ1-4; the match to TRBD1 covers 8 bases. V shed 6 bases, J shed 2 bases, and the junction held 5 bases outside the gene matches. The V gene's germline CDR1 is MNHEY and CDR2 SVGAGI. This CDR3 comprises 15 residues. CDR3 amino acids: CASRRQGATNEKLFF. CDR3 DNA sequence: TGTGCCAGCAGGCGCCAGGGGGCTACTAATGAAAAACTGTTTTTT.

This clone was observed a single time. The rearrangement uses TRBV4-1 and TRBJ2-7; 8 bases are a match to TRBD1. Germline V gives CDR1 MGHRA, CDR2 YSYEKL. The CDR3 covers 15 residues. V shed 5 bases and J 1 base; nucleotides not matched to a gene: 7. CDR3 in amino acids: CASSARTGMSYEQYF. The DNA of the CDR3 is TGCGCCAGCAGCGCTCGGACAGGGATGTCCTACGAGCAGTACTTC.

The rearrangement links TRBV5-1 to TRBJ2-3; TRBD2 matches 9 bases. This CDR3 has 16 amino acids. V trimming: 0 bases; J trimming: 6 bases; junction bases outside the gene matches: 8. Germline lookup yields CDR1 SGHRS and CDR2 YFSETQ. CDR3 in amino acids: CASSLATSGTGDTQYF. CDR3 sequence (DNA): TGCGCCAGCAGCTTGGCGACTAGCGGAACCGGCGATACGCAGTATTTT. The whole variable domain, filled in from reference TRBV5-1 and TRBJ2-3, reads KAGVTQTPRYLIKTRGQQVTLSCSPISGHRSVSWYQQTPGQGLQFLFEYFSETQRNKGNFPGRFSGRQFSNSRSEMNVSTLELGDSALYLCASSLATSGTGDTQYFGPGTRLTVL.

The J gene is TRBJ2-1, the V gene TRBV10-3; TRBD2 is a possible D gene (5 bases). Germline V lookup: CDR1 ENHRY, CDR2 SYGVKD. There are 11 residues in the CDR3. Trimming removed 4 bases at V and 7 bases at J, with 5 bases between. The CDR3 sequence: CAISVANEQFF. CDR3 bases: TGTGCCATCAGTGTAGCGAATGAGCAGTTCTTC.

The genes are TRBV7-9 and TRBJ2-7, with D perhaps TRBD1 (7 bases). Trimming took 4 bases from V and 0 from J, leaving 22 bases between them. CDR1 and CDR2 (germline): SEHNR, FQNEAQ (reference sequence). CDR3 length: 18 amino acids. This chain's CDR3 is CASSSQGVGGPTSYEQYF. CDR3 nucleotides: TGTGCCAGCAGCTCCCAGGGGGTGGGGGGTCCAACCTCCTACGAGCAGTACTTC.

CDR3 in amino acids: CASSLAAGQGLAFF. The CDR3 nucleotides are TGTGCCAGCAGCTTAGCGGCTGGACAGGGGCTGGCTTTCTTT. The V call is TRBV7-2, the J call TRBJ1-1; 9 bases are shared with TRBD1. The CDR3 is 14 residues long. Germline V gives CDR1 SGHTA, CDR2 FQGNSA. Germline trimming cut 0 bases from V and 11 bases from J; bases unmatched to any gene: 7.

The V gene is TRBV9, the J gene TRBJ2-3; D possibly corresponds to TRBD2 (5 bases). CDR1 and CDR2 (germline): SGDLS, YYNGEE. The CDR3 consists of 15 residues. Trimming shortened V by 2 bases and J by 2 bases, and 12 bases separated the two germline ends. Here the CDR3 reads CASSVGLVYTDTQYF. Here the CDR3 DNA reads TGTGCCAGCAGCGTTGGACTGGTTTACACAGATACGCAGTATTTT.

This clone has only a few counts. The rearrangement uses TRBV19 and TRBJ1-1; weak D call: TRBD1 (5 bases). Germline values: CDR1 LNHDA, CDR2 SQIVND (reference sequence). V lost 4 bases, J lost 1 base, and 10 bases lay in between. CDR3 length equals 14 residues. CDR3 bases: TGTGCCAGTAGTAGACGCCAGGGGAACACTGAAGCTTTCTTT. Protein product: CASSRRQGNTEAFF. The whole variable domain, filled in from reference TRBV19 and TRBJ1-1, reads DGGITQSPKYLFRKEGQNVTLSCEQNLNHDAMYWYRQDPGQGLRLIYYSQIVNDFQKGDIAEGYSVSREKKESFPLTVTSAQKNPTAFYLCASSRRQGNTEAFFGQGTRLTVV.

This clone was observed a few times. The chain employs TRBV10-2 and TRBJ1-2; no firm D call. Germline V gene sequence: CDR1 WSHSY, CDR2 SAAADI. The V end lost 0 bases, the J end lost 5 bases, and 10 bases lay between the germline ends. The CDR3 length is 14 residues. The CDR3 DNA sequence: TGCGCCAGCAGTGAGTCTGGATCGGGTTATGGCTACACCTTC. Translated, it gives CASSESGSGYGYTF.

The V call is TRBV9, the J call TRBJ2-5; TRBD2 agrees at 10 bases. Germline V gene lookup returns CDR1 SGDLS and CDR2 YYNGEE. The CDR3 contains 16 residues. Germline trimming cut 1 base from V and 4 bases from J; bases unmatched to any gene: 7. The DNA for the CDR3 is TGTGCCAGCAGCGTATCTTTAGCGGGGGGAGCAGAGACCCAGTACTTC. This translates into CASSVSLAGGAETQYF.

This chain connects TRBV2 to TRBJ1-4; no clear D gene. The CDR3 has 18 residues. CDR1 is SNHLY and CDR2 is FYNNEI in the germline V gene. The V end was cut by 5 bases, the J end by 0 bases, with 19 bases between. The CDR3 DNA reads TGTGCCAGCAGTTCTGCGGGTGTCGGGCCCGCAACTAATGAAAAACTGTTTTTT. This translates into CASSSAGVGPATNEKLFF. The whole variable domain, filled in from reference TRBV2 and TRBJ1-4, reads EPEVTQTPSHQVTQMGQEVILRCVPISNHLYFYWYRQILGQKVEFLVSFYNNEISEKSEIFDDQFSVERPDGSNFTLKIRSTKLEDSAMYFCASSSAGVGPATNEKLFFGSGTQLSVL.

This chain uses TRBV24-1 with TRBJ2-1; D uncertain. V was shortened by 0 bases and J by 15 bases, with 14 bases between the two germline ends. Germline values: CDR1 KGHDR, CDR2 SFDVKD. The CDR3 is made up of 13 amino acids. CDR3 in amino acids: CATSDLGQAKWFF. The CDR3 DNA reads as TGTGCCACCAGTGATTTGGGCCAAGCGAAGTGGTTCTTC.

The chain recombines TRBV27 with TRBJ1-6, with D perhaps TRBD1 (5 bases). V lost 4 bases to trimming and J lost 7 bases, with 17 bases between them. Germline CDR1 is MNHEY and CDR2 is SMNVEV (reference sequence). The length of the CDR3 is 16 residues. The CDR3 DNA follows: TGTGCCAGCAGTTACCTCGGGGGTTCAAAAAATTCACCCCTCCACTTT. It is translated as CASSYLGGSKNSPLHF.

The CDR3 DNA follows: TGCAGCGTACTAAGGGACAGGGGCTATGGCTACACCTTC. Translating gives CSVLRDRGYGYTF. The rearrangement joins TRBV29-1 to TRBJ1-2; 10 nucleotides align to TRBD1. J lost 4 bases, V lost 6 bases, and 5 bases had no gene match. The CDR3 extends over 13 amino acids. Germline lookup yields CDR1 SQVTM and CDR2 ANQGSEA.

The V call is TRBV5-1, the J call TRBJ1-1, with 8 bases that match TRBD1. From germline, CDR1 is SGHRS and CDR2 YFSETQ. CDR3 size: 13 residues. The trim removed 3 bases at V and 8 bases at J, leaving 6 bases unmatched. The CDR3 loop is CASSSTGQGEAFF. The CDR3, as DNA: TGCGCCAGCAGCTCCACCGGACAGGGAGAAGCTTTCTTT.

The chain is built from TRBV9 and TRBJ1-5, with D maybe TRBD1 (5 bases). Germline V gene lookup returns CDR1 SGDLS and CDR2 YYNGEE. The CDR3 is 15 amino acids. With 0 bases removed from V and 4 bases from J, the gap between germline ends came to 11 bases. The CDR3 reads CASSVGGLGNQPQHF. The CDR3 DNA reads as TGTGCCAGCAGCGTAGGGGGACTCGGGAATCAGCCCCAGCATTTT.

The chain is built from TRBV7-2 and TRBJ2-3; 14 bases fit TRBD2. Germline CDR1 reads SGHTA; CDR2 reads FQGNSA. V was pared by 3 bases and J by 4 bases, with 12 bases of the junction left unmatched. The CDR3 extends over 19 amino acids. The CDR3 region has the DNA TGTGCCAGCAGCTTCCAACGACTAGCGGGGGGGATCGGTCCAGATACGCAGTATTTT. It is translated as CASSFQRLAGGIGPDTQYF. Supplemented by reference TRBV7-2 and TRBJ2-3, the full variable domain reads GAGVSQSPSNKVTEKGKDVELRCDPISGHTALYWYRQSLGQGLEFLIYFQGNSAPDKSGLPSDRFSAERTGGSVSTLTIQRTQQEDSAVYLCASSFQRLAGGIGPDTQYFGPGTRLTVL.

V gene TRBV7-9 combines with J gene TRBJ1-4; 7 positions match TRBD1. V lost 2 bases, J lost 7 bases, and 4 bases stayed unmatched. The V gene's germline CDR1 is SEHNR and CDR2 FQNEAQ (reference sequence). The CDR3 runs to 14 residues. The CDR3 loop is CASSLLAGGEKLFF. The CDR3, as DNA: TGTGCCAGCAGCTTACTGGCAGGGGGTGAAAAACTGTTTTTT.

This clone was observed a single time. The chain joins TRBV7-9 to TRBJ1-6; D is uncertain. The germline V gene encodes CDR1 SEHNR and CDR2 FQNEAQ (reference sequence). The CDR3 extends over 12 amino acids. The V gene lost 0 bases and the J gene lost 13 bases, with 7 bases spanning the gap. CDR3: CASSLAAPPLHF. DNA for the CDR3: TGTGCCAGCAGCTTAGCAGCCCCCCCCCTCCACTTT. The full variable domain, its missing parts supplied by reference TRBV7-9 and TRBJ1-6, is DTGVSQNPRHKITKRGQNVTFRCDPISEHNRLYWYRQTLGQGPEFLTYFQNEAQLEKSRLLSDRFSAERPKGSFSTLEIQRTEQGDSAMYLCASSLAAPPLHFGNGTRLTVT.

The V gene is TRBV19, the J gene TRBJ2-1; 9 bases fit TRBD1. This CDR3 region has 15 residues. CDR1 and CDR2 from the germline V gene are LNHDA and SQIVND (reference sequence). J was trimmed by 8 bases and V by 4 bases; bases with no gene match: 9. CDR3 residues: CASSRPGQGFDEQFF. Here the CDR3 DNA reads TGTGCCAGTAGTAGACCGGGACAGGGCTTCGATGAGCAGTTCTTC.

The chain recombines TRBV9 with TRBJ1-1; D is perhaps TRBD1 (6 bases). This CDR3 spans 14 amino acids. With 4 bases removed from V and 4 bases from J, the gap between germline ends came to 14 bases. CDR1 is SGDLS and CDR2 is YYNGEE in the germline V gene. The CDR3 spells CASSSEARGTEAFF. CDR3 coding DNA: TGTGCCAGCAGCTCCGAAGCCAGGGGCACTGAAGCTTTCTTT.

This chain links TRBV11-3 with TRBJ2-3; D unresolved. CDR1 SGHNT and CDR2 YENEEA come from the germline V gene. Trimming stripped 4 bases from V and 4 bases from J, with 6 bases between. The CDR3 has 12 residues. The CDR3 here is CASSSPSDTQYF. The CDR3 DNA is TGTGCCAGCAGCTCTCCCTCAGATACGCAGTATTTT.

This clone was observed a single time. The CDR3 region has the DNA TGTGCCAGCAGCGAAGGGGAGGGGCGAATCTCTGGCTACACCTTC. Translating gives CASSEGEGRISGYTF. This chain joins TRBV5-4 and TRBJ1-2; weak D call: TRBD1 (5 bases). CDR3 length equals 15 residues. With 4 bases removed from V and 7 bases from J, the gap between germline ends came to 20 bases. CDR1 and CDR2 from the germline V gene are SGHNT and YYREEE (reference sequence).

CDR3 amino acids: CASSAPGQGLYGYTF. As DNA, the CDR3 is TGTGCCAGCAGTGCCCCGGGACAGGGTCTCTATGGCTACACCTTC. The J gene is TRBJ1-2, the V gene TRBV27; 9 bases are a match to TRBD1. This CDR3 is built from 15 residues. Germline CDR1 reads MNHEY; CDR2 reads SMNVEV (reference sequence). J gave up 4 bases and V 5 bases, and 8 bases lay outside the gene matches.

V usage is TRBV4-1 and J usage is TRBJ2-5, with a tentative D call TRBD2 (6 bases). Trimming stripped 2 bases from V and 1 base from J, with 8 bases between. Germline V gives CDR1 MGHRA, CDR2 YSYEKL. This CDR3 is 14 amino acids long. CDR3: CASSQTSPQETQYF. CDR3 DNA: TGCGCCAGCAGCCAAACTAGCCCCCAAGAGACCCAGTACTTC.